This note documents a single TCR beta chain sequence. A modified ARM-PCR protocol with three rounds of nested PCR amplified TCRbeta. Via MiXCR, TCRdb re-called the multiplex PCR reads, giving one row per CDR3 protein. Altogether approximately 75,000 distinct CDR3 sequences are present, over 75% being singletons, with the ten largest covering approximately 12%. V lost 7 bases and J 6 bases, leaving 18 bases between the germline ends. This CDR3 is 14 amino acids long. This entry belongs to a study of tumor and adjacent non-tumor tissue in lung cancer. No cell sorting was done before RNA was extracted from the tissue.

Sequencing used lung tumor tissue. This TCR came from a woman aged 45-65 years with non-small cell lung cancer. J is TRBJ1-1 and V is TRBV12-3 or TRBV12-4; tentatively, D is TRBD1 (6 bases). The DNA of the CDR3 is TGTGCCAGCACCATTGGGTTTGGGGGCTCTGAAGCTTTCTTT. This sequence encodes CASTIGFGGSEAFF.